The T cell receptor beta chain described here comes from a study of blood T cells in healthy people across ages. This CDR3 spans 12 amino acids. V lost 6 bases to trimming and J lost 5 bases; unmatched junction nucleotides: 4. CDR1 is MNHEY and CDR2 is SMNVEV in the germline V gene (reference sequence). Sample-barcoded 5' priming and a J-beta primer mix drove a second PCR of about 6 to 12 cycles. TCRdb independently ran MiXCR on the 5' RACE reads; one entry per CDR3 protein. The repertoire holds some 930,000 distinct CDR3 sequences, with 29% as singletons. This clonotype was found many times. Per sample, a minimum of 6.5 million PBMCs were isolated. In addition, the sample was reused for a study of T cells of mothers and their children. That work states: A few healthy Caucasian mothers gave samples, and so did their six children. Slightly higher, non-significant overlap characterized related mother-child pairs relative to unrelated pairs.

Sequencing input: blood. The chain carries TRBV27 and TRBJ2-7; 7 bases match TRBD1. The source is a woman aged 40 to 49 in good health. The CDR3 bases are TGTGCCAGCAGACCGACAGGGAACGAGCAGTACTTC. Protein product: CASRPTGNEQYF.